This passage covers 4 T cell receptor beta chains from one sample sequenced in a study of OX40 agonist ivuxolimab in advanced cancers. Produced via immunoSEQ multiplex PCR; TCRdb's table is partial and in-frame only. The sample holds about 82,000 clones, roughly 83% seen once. The source material was CD4+ or CD8+ T cells sorted from blood, sampled in a trial of the OX40 agonist ivuxolimab. These receptors were collected from an adult with an advanced solid tumor such as melanoma, head and neck, liver or kidney cancer.

The chain has TRBV7-3 and TRBJ2-3; D call uncertain. V lost 3 bases to trimming and J lost 6 bases, with 13 bases between them. Per germline, CDR1 SGHTA and CDR2 FQGTGA. The CDR3 covers 14 residues. CDR3 loop: CASSLAGLRDTQYF. The CDR3, as DNA: TGTGCCAGCAGCTTGGCAGGATTAAGGGATACGCAGTATTTT.

This clone was detected once. This chain connects TRBV7-2 to TRBJ1-6, with 7 bases aligning to TRBD1. CDR1 SGHTA and CDR2 FQGNSA come from the germline V gene. CDR3 length equals 16 residues. V lost 1 base and J lost 7; bases outside the gene matches: 7. Written as DNA, the CDR3 is TGTGCCAGCAGCTTAGGAGAGGGGGCTGGAAATTCACCCCTCCACTTT. It is translated as CASSLGEGAGNSPLHF.

The chain is built from TRBV4-3 and TRBJ1-5, with no clear D. V was pared by 2 bases and J by 0 bases, with 17 bases between. The germline gives CDR1 LGHNA, CDR2 YSLEER. This CDR3 contains 18 residues. CDR3 coding DNA: TGCGCCAGCAGCCAACCTCTGAGAAGGGTCTATAGCAATCAGCCCCAGCATTTT. As protein: CASSQPLRRVYSNQPQHF.

The chain recombines TRBV2 with TRBJ1-4; TRBD1 matches at 9 bases. Germline V gene sequence: CDR1 SNHLY, CDR2 FYNNEI. The CDR3 has 15 amino acids. The junction had 12 bases not matched to a gene; V was cut back by 9 bases and J by 7 bases. The CDR3 loop is CASSDTGGVSEKLFF. The CDR3 nucleotides are TGTGCCAGTTCAGACACAGGGGGCGTCAGTGAAAAACTGTTTTTT.